This T cell receptor beta chain was recorded in a study of Graves' ophthalmopathy and Graves' hyperthyroidism. Study-wide findings and caveats: Separation of ophthalmopathy from stable hyperthyroidism was achieved by a 13-signature model, at around 90% sensitivity and roughly 81% specificity.

V was cut by 5 bases and J by 11 bases, with 12 bases left in between. The CDR3 is made up of 11 amino acids. From germline, CDR1 is SGHTA and CDR2 FQGNSA. Investigators amplified TCR beta CDR3 regions from RNA transcripts. The authors performed first-round RT-PCR with HTBI primers and then a second-round multiplex PCR. TCRdb reanalysed the multiplex PCR reads using MiXCR and keeps one entry per CDR3 protein. The sample consists of hundreds of thousands of distinct CDR3 sequences, approximately 22% of them appearing once. Patients were diagnosed from clinical symptoms, serum thyroxine, TRAb, thyroid ultrasound and orbital computed tomography. For this clonotype: Its antigen is as yet unknown.

Sample: peripheral blood. The chain has TRBV7-2 and TRBJ1-1; D call uncertain. The source of this sequence is a woman aged 18-30 years with stable Graves' hyperthyroidism. Some clones in this sample may be carry-over from other donors' samples. In DNA form, the CDR3 reads TGTGCCAGCAGCCCCTTTGGATGGGCTTTCTTT. The encoded protein is CASSPFGWAFF.